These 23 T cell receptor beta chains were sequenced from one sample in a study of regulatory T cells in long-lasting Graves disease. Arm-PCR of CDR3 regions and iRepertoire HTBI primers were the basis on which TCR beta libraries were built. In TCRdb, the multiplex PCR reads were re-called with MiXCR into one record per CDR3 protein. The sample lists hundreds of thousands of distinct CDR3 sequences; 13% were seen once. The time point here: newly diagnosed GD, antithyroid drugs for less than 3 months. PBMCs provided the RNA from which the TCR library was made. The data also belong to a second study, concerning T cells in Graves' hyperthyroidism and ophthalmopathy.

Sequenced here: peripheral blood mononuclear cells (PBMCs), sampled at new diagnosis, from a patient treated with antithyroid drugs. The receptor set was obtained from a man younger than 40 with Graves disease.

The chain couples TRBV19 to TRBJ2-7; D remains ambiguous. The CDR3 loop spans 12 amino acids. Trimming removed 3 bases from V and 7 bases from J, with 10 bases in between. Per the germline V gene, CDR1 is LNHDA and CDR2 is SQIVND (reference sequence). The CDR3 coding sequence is TGTGCCAGTAGTATGCCGGACGTTGAGCAGTACTTC. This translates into CASSMPDVEQYF. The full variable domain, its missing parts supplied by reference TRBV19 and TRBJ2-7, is DGGITQSPKYLFRKEGQNVTLSCEQNLNHDAMYWYRQDPGQGLRLIYYSQIVNDFQKGDIAEGYSVSREKKESFPLTVTSAQKNPTAFYLCASSMPDVEQYFGPGTRLTVT.

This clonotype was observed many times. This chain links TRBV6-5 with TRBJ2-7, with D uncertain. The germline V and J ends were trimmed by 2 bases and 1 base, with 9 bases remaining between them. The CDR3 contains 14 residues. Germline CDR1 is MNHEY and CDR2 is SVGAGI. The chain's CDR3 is CASSYALLSYEQYF. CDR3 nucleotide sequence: TGTGCCAGCAGTTACGCACTGCTGTCCTACGAGCAGTACTTC.

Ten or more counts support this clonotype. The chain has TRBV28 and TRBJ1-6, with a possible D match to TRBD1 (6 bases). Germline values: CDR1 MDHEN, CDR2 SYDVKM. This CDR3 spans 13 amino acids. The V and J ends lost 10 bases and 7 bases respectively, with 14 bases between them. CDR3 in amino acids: CATTGQMNSPLHF. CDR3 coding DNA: TGTGCCACCACCGGACAGATGAATTCACCCCTCCACTTT.

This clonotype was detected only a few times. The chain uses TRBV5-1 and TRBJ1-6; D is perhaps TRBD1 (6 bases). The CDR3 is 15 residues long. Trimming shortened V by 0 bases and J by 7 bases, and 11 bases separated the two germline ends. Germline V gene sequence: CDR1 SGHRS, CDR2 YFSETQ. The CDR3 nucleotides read TGCGCCAGCAGCTTGGTAGCAGGGGAGAATTCACCCCTCCACTTT. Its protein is CASSLVAGENSPLHF.

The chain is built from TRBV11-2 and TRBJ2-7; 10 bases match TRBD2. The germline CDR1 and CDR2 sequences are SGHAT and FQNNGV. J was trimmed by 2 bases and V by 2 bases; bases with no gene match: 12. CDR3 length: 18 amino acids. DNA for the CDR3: TGTGCCAGCAGCTTAACGTCCCGGACTAGCGGATTTACCTACGAGCAGTACTTC. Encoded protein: CASSLTSRTSGFTYEQYF.

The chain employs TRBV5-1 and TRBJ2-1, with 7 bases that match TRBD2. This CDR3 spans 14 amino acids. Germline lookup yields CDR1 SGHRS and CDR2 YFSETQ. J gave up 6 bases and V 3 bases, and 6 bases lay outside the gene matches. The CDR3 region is CASSWGPSGNEQFF. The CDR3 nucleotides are TGCGCCAGCAGCTGGGGCCCTAGCGGCAATGAGCAGTTCTTC.

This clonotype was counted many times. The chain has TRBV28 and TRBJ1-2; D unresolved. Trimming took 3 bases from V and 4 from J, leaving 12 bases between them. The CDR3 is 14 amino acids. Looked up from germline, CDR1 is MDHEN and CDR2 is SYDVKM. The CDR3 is CASSFHQVLYGYTF. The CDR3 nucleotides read TGTGCCAGCAGTTTTCATCAGGTCCTCTATGGCTACACCTTC.

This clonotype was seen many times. The CDR3 DNA reads TGTGCCAGCAGTGACCCGGACAGGCGCACAGATACGCAGTATTTT. Translated, it gives CASSDPDRRTDTQYF. V and J are TRBV2 and TRBJ2-3, with 7 bases identical to TRBD1. The germline V gene has CDR1 SNHLY and CDR2 FYNNEI. V dropped 3 bases and J dropped 1; count of bases not matched to a gene: 4. The CDR3 sequence is 15 residues long.

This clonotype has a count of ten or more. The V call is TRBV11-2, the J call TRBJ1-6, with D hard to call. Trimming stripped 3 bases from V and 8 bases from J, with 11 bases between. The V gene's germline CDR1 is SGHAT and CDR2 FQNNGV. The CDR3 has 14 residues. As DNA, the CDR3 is TGTGCCAGCAGCTTTCTTCGGACGGATTCACCCCTCCACTTT. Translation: CASSFLRTDSPLHF.

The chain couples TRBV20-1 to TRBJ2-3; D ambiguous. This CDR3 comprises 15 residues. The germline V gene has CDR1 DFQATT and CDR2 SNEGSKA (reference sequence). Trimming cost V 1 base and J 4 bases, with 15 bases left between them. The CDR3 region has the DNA TGCAGTGCTAGAGTCCCTTACACCTCTCCAGATACGCAGTATTTT. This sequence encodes CSARVPYTSPDTQYF.

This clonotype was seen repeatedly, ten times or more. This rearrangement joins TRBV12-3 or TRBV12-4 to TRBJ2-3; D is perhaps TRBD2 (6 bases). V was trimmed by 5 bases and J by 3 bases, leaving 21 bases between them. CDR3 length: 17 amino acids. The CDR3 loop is CASSPGVWQGGTDTQYF. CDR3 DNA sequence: TGTGCCAGCAGTCCGGGGGTTTGGCAGGGAGGAACAGATACGCAGTATTTT.

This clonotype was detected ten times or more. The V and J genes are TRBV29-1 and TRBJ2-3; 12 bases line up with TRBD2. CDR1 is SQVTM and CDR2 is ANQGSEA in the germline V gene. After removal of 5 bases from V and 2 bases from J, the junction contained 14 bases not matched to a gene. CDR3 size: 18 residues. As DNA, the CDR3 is TGCAGCGTTTTGACTAGCGGGAGAAAACTTTTCCACACAGATACGCAGTATTTT. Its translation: CSVLTSGRKLFHTDTQYF.

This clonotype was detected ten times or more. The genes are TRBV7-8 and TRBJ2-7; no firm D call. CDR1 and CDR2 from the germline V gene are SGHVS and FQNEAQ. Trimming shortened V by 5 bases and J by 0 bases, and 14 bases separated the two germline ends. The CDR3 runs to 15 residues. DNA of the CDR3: TGTGCCAGCAGCAACCCGGGTTACAGCTCCTACGAGCAGTACTTC. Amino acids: CASSNPGYSSYEQYF.

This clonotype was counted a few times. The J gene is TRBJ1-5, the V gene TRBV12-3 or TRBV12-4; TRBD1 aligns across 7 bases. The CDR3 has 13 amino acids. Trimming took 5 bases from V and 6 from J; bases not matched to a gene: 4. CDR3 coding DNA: TGTGCCAGCAGTGTCGACAGGGTTCAGCCCCAGCATTTT. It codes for CASSVDRVQPQHF.

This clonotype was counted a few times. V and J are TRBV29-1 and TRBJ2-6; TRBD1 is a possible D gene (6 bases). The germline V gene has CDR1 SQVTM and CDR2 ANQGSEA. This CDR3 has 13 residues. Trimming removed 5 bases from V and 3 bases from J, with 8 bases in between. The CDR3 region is CSVRGNGANVLTF. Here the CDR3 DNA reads TGCAGCGTTAGGGGGAATGGGGCCAACGTCCTGACTTTC.

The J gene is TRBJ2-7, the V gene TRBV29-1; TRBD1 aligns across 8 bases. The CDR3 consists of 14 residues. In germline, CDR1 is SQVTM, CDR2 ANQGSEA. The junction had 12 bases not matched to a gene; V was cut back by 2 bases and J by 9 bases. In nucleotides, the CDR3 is TGCAGCGTTGAAAATGTAACACCAGGGGGCGGGCAGTACTTC. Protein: CSVENVTPGGGQYF.

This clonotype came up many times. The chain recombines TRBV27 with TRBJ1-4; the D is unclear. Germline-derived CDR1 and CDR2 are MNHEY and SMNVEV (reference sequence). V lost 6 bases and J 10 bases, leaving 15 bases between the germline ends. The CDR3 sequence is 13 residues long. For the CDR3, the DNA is TGTGCCAGCAGCTATGAGGGTACAAGAAAACTGTTTTTT. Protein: CASSYEGTRKLFF.

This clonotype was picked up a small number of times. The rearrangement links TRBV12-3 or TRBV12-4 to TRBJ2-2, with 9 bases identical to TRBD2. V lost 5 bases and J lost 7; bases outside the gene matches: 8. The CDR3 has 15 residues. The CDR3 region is CASSMSAGGFGELFF. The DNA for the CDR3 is TGTGCCAGCAGTATGTCAGCGGGAGGTTTCGGGGAGCTGTTTTTT.

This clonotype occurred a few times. This chain's CDR3 is CASSLGGRATPMETQYF. The DNA for the CDR3 is TGTGCCAGCAGCTTAGGCGGCAGGGCCACGCCCATGGAGACCCAGTACTTC. The chain combines TRBV13 with TRBJ2-5; maybe TRBD1 (5 bases). Germline-derived CDR1 and CDR2 are PRHDT and FYEKMQ (reference sequence). The CDR3 extends over 17 amino acids. Trimming left V 0 bases short and J 5 bases short, with 19 bases between.

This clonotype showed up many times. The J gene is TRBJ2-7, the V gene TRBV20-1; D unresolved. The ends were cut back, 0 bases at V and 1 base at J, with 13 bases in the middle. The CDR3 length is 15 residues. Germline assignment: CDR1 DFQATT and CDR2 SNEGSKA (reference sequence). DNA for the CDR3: TGCAGTGCTAGAGATATCGGACGGGTTTCCTACGAGCAGTACTTC. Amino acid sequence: CSARDIGRVSYEQYF.

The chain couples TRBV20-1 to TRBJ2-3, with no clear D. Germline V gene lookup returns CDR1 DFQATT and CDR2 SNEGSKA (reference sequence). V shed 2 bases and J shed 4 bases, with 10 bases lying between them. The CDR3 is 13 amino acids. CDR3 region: CSARTFPPDTQYF. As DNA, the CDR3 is TGCAGTGCTAGAACGTTCCCCCCAGATACGCAGTATTTT.

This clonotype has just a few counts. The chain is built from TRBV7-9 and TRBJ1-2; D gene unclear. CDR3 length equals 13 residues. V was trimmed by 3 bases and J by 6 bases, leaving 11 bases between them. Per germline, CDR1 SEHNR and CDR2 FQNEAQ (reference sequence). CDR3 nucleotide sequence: TGTGCCAGCAGCTTCGGTCAGCGGAATGGCTACACCTTC. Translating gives CASSFGQRNGYTF.

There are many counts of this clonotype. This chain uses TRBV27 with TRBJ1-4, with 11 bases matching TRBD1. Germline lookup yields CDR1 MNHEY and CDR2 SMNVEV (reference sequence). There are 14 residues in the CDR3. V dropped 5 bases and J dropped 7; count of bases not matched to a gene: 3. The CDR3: CASSAGTGGEKLFF. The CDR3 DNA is TGTGCCAGCAGTGCCGGGACAGGGGGTGAAAAACTGTTTTTT.